The 26 T cell receptor beta chains presented below share a single source sample, sequenced in a study of T cell changes during pregnancy in multiple sclerosis. Generated by immunoSEQ multiplex PCR, the TCRdb table keeps only in-frame clones and is missing some. The data show 36,000 or so clones, more than 75% seen once. The sequences come from CD4+ T cells from peripheral blood mononuclear cells, collected in the first trimester of pregnancy. These receptors were obtained from a female donor with multiple sclerosis, enrolled in a pregnancy study.

The chain employs TRBV5-1 and TRBJ1-6; 8 nucleotides line up with TRBD1. V was pared by 1 base and J by 6 bases, with 3 bases of the junction left unmatched. This CDR3 region has 15 residues. The germline V gene encodes CDR1 SGHRS and CDR2 YFSETQ. CDR3 protein: CASSLRQGPNSPLHF. CDR3 nucleotide sequence: TGCGCCAGCAGCTTGCGACAGGGGCCTAATTCACCCCTCCACTTT.

This sequence joins TRBV9 and TRBJ2-5, with D possibly being TRBD2 (6 bases). Trimming stripped 3 bases from V and 5 bases from J, with 14 bases between. This CDR3 comprises 14 residues. Germline V gene lookup returns CDR1 SGDLS and CDR2 YYNGEE. This CDR3 reads CASSASGAWETQYF. The CDR3 DNA reads TGTGCCAGCAGCGCTTCGGGAGCTTGGGAGACCCAGTACTTC.

The chain's CDR3 is CASNRAGELFF. As DNA, the CDR3 is TGTGCCAGTAATAGAGCCGGGGAGCTGTTTTTT. The chain couples TRBV19 to TRBJ2-2; D not resolved. Germline assignment: CDR1 LNHDA and CDR2 SQIVND (reference sequence). CDR3 length: 11 residues. V was trimmed by 7 bases and J by 6 bases, leaving 6 bases between them.

The chain employs TRBV5-5 and TRBJ1-6; 12 bases are a match to TRBD1. Germline V gene lookup returns CDR1 SGHKS and CDR2 YYEKEE (reference sequence). The CDR3 is 18 amino acids. V lost 4 bases to trimming and J lost 6 bases; unmatched junction nucleotides: 11. CDR3 protein: CASSPGTGGRMGNSPLHF. Written as DNA, the CDR3 is TGTGCCAGCAGCCCCGGGACAGGGGGCAGGATGGGTAATTCACCCCTCCACTTT.

V and J are TRBV6-5 and TRBJ1-4; 9 bases map to TRBD1. V shed 5 bases, J shed 5 bases, and the junction held 3 bases outside the gene matches. CDR1 and CDR2 (germline): MNHEY, SVGAGI. The CDR3 is 14 residues long. The CDR3 region is CASSTDRGNEKLFF. CDR3 in DNA: TGTGCCAGCAGTACAGACAGGGGGAATGAAAAACTGTTTTTT.

J is TRBJ2-5 and V is TRBV5-8; 9 positions agree with TRBD1. Germline CDR1 SGHTS, CDR2 YDEGEE. This CDR3 has 16 residues. The V gene end was trimmed by 0 bases and the J gene end by 0 bases; junction bases not matched to a gene: 3. The CDR3 region has the DNA TGTGCCAGCAGCTTGGAAGGGACAGGGTACCAAGAGACCCAGTACTTC. Translation gives CASSLEGTGYQETQYF.

The chain has TRBV30 and TRBJ1-1; no firm D call. V was clipped by 6 bases and J by 0 bases, with 11 bases between them. The length of the CDR3 is 13 residues. CDR1 and CDR2 from the germline V gene are GTSNPN and SVGIG (reference sequence). In nucleotides, the CDR3 is TGTGCCTGTGTAGTCGGGGTGAACACTGAAGCTTTCTTT. Translated, it gives CACVVGVNTEAFF. Together with reference TRBV30 and TRBJ1-1, the CDR3 gives the full variable domain: SQTIHQWPATLVQPVGSPLSLECTVEGTSNPNLYWYRQAAGRGLQLLFYSVGIGQISSEVPQNLSASRPQDRQFILSSKKLLLSDSGFYLCACVVGVNTEAFFGQGTRLTVV.

This clone is deemed medium-sized. The V gene is TRBV7-2, the J gene TRBJ1-1, with D perhaps matching TRBD1 (5 bases). Between the trimmed V and J ends, which lost 2 bases and 0 bases, there was a span of 19 bases. From germline, CDR1 is SGHTA and CDR2 FQGNSA. This CDR3 comprises 18 residues. The CDR3 bases are TGTGCCAGCAGCTTAATGTATCCGGGACTCCCTTTGAACACTGAAGCTTTCTTT. Residues: CASSLMYPGLPLNTEAFF.

The chain employs TRBV27 and TRBJ2-1; D perhaps matches TRBD2 (6 bases). This CDR3 has 15 residues. V was trimmed by 5 bases and J by 5 bases, leaving 16 bases between them. Germline CDR1 is MNHEY and CDR2 is SMNVEV (reference sequence). The CDR3 nucleotides are TGTGCCAGCAGTCTCCGGACTGCGGGGAACAATGAGCAGTTCTTC. Translating gives CASSLRTAGNNEQFF.

The genes are TRBV9 and TRBJ1-3; D gene ambiguous. This CDR3 has 15 residues. Germline V lookup: CDR1 SGDLS, CDR2 YYNGEE. The germline V and J ends were trimmed by 4 bases and 0 bases, with 11 bases remaining between them. CDR3 sequence (DNA): TGTGCCAGCAGCAGCGACGTCCGCTCTGGAAACACCATATATTTT. Its protein is CASSSDVRSGNTIYF.

The V gene is TRBV19, the J gene TRBJ2-1; TRBD2 might be the D (6 bases). The V gene's germline CDR1 is LNHDA and CDR2 SQIVND (reference sequence). V was cut by 6 bases and J by 5 bases, with 14 bases left in between. The CDR3 has 14 amino acids. Here the CDR3 reads CASSPTRINNEQFF. The CDR3 nucleotides are TGTGCCAGTAGCCCGACTAGGATCAACAATGAGCAGTTCTTC.

The chain uses TRBV7-9 and TRBJ1-2, with a possible D match to TRBD1 (6 bases). The CDR3 spans 14 residues. Trimming took 5 bases from V and 8 from J, leaving 18 bases between them. The germline gives CDR1 SEHNR, CDR2 FQNEAQ (reference sequence). This CDR3 is CASSTYREYGGYTF. The CDR3 nucleotides read TGTGCCAGCAGCACCTACAGGGAATACGGCGGCTACACCTTC.

The rearrangement links TRBV21-1 to TRBJ1-4; TRBD1, as called in the table, went unchecked against the DNA. TRBV21-1 is designated a pseudogene. CDR3 size: 19 residues. The CDR3 sequence: CASSKGAGQDGCSNEKLFF. The CDR3 DNA sequence: TGTGCCAGCAGCAAAGGAGCGGGACAGGACGGGTGCTCTAATGAAAAACTGTTTTTT.

This clone was counted once. The chain uses TRBV5-6 and TRBJ1-4, with 7 bases fitting TRBD1. The V gene's germline CDR1 is SGHDT and CDR2 YYEEEE. This CDR3 is 15 amino acids long. Trimming cost V 4 bases and J 3 bases; bases outside gene matches: 6. The CDR3 here is CASSRGGKANEKLFF. The CDR3 nucleotides read TGTGCCAGCAGCCGAGGGGGCAAGGCTAATGAAAAACTGTTTTTT.

On this clone: The sample holds other DNA sequences that translate to the same CDR3. The chain is built from TRBV9 and TRBJ2-5, with TRBD2 matching 9 bases. CDR3 length: 15 residues. CDR1 is SGDLS, CDR2 YYNGEE, per germline. Unmatched junction bases numbered 7, after V lost 2 bases and J lost 5 bases. The CDR3 DNA is TGTGCCAGCAGCGTTGGTCTTGCGGGGGGGGAGACCCAGTACTTC. This translates into CASSVGLAGGETQYF.

The V call is TRBV5-5, the J call TRBJ1-1; 8 nucleotides match TRBD1. Per germline, CDR1 SGHKS and CDR2 YYEKEE (reference sequence). V shed 0 bases, J shed 7 bases, and the junction held 5 bases outside the gene matches. This CDR3 is built from 14 residues. The CDR3 DNA reads TGTGCCAGCAGCTTGGTCAGGGGGCAAGGTGAAGCTTTCTTT. Translation gives CASSLVRGQGEAFF.

V and J are TRBV7-9 and TRBJ1-5; TRBD1 agrees at 7 bases. The CDR3 length is 13 residues. The V gene end was trimmed by 5 bases and the J gene end by 2 bases; junction bases not matched to a gene: 0. Germline assignment: CDR1 SEHNR and CDR2 FQNEAQ (reference sequence). As DNA, the CDR3 is TGTGCCAGCAGCGGGACAGGCAATCAGCCCCAGCATTTT. Amino acid sequence: CASSGTGNQPQHF. The entire variable domain, with the rest obtained from reference TRBV7-9 and TRBJ1-5, is as follows: DTGVSQNPRHKITKRGQNVTFRCDPISEHNRLYWYRQTLGQGPEFLTYFQNEAQLEKSRLLSDRFSAERPKGSFSTLEIQRTEQGDSAMYLCASSGTGNQPQHFGDGTRLSIL.

The rearrangement uses TRBV7-2 and TRBJ2-3, with D unclear. V lost 1 base to trimming and J lost 1 base, with 3 bases between them. Germline V CDR1 and CDR2: SGHTA, FQGNSA. The CDR3 extends over 13 amino acids. Here the CDR3 DNA reads TGTGCCAGCAGCTTAGTAGGCACAGATACGCAGTATTTT. Its translation is CASSLVGTDTQYF.

This clone appeared a single time. The chain links TRBV2 to TRBJ2-2, with D possibly matching TRBD2 (6 bases). The CDR3 loop spans 15 amino acids. Germline V gene data show CDR1 as SNHLY and CDR2 as FYNNEI. V gave up 4 bases and J gave up 1 base, with 10 bases separating them. The CDR3 nucleotides are TGTGCCAGCAGTGGAAGAGCGGGGAACACCGGGGAGCTGTTTTTT. This encodes CASSGRAGNTGELFF.

V and J are TRBV19 and TRBJ1-6; D is ambiguous. CDR1 is LNHDA, CDR2 SQIVND, per germline (reference sequence). The CDR3 length is 16 residues. V lost 7 bases, J lost 4 bases, and 17 bases lay in between. DNA for the CDR3: TGTGCCAGTATGCCCCAGGTCGGAGGATATAATTCACCCCTCCACTTT. It yields the protein CASMPQVGGYNSPLHF.

This chain uses TRBV19 with TRBJ2-1; 9 bases line up with TRBD1. CDR3 length equals 15 residues. CDR1 and CDR2 from the germline V gene are LNHDA and SQIVND (reference sequence). V dropped 3 bases and J dropped 4; count of bases not matched to a gene: 4. The CDR3 coding sequence is TGTGCCAGTAGTATGCCGGGACAGGGTTACAATGAGCAGTTCTTC. Translating it yields CASSMPGQGYNEQFF.

The chain couples TRBV5-1 to TRBJ2-7, with a weak D call TRBD2 (6 bases). The CDR3 totals 14 residues. The V gene lost 5 bases and the J gene lost 4 bases, with 16 bases spanning the gap. The germline V gene encodes CDR1 SGHRS and CDR2 YFSETQ. The CDR3 DNA follows: TGCGCCAGCAGTACGGTATCGGGACTTTACGAGCAGTACTTC. Translation gives CASSTVSGLYEQYF. Complete variable domain (other parts from reference TRBV5-1 and TRBJ2-7): KAGVTQTPRYLIKTRGQQVTLSCSPISGHRSVSWYQQTPGQGLQFLFEYFSETQRNKGNFPGRFSGRQFSNSRSEMNVSTLELGDSALYLCASSTVSGLYEQYFGPGTRLTVT.

V gene TRBV18 combines with J gene TRBJ1-1; 8 bases agree with TRBD1. Germline V gives CDR1 KGHSH, CDR2 LQKENI. This CDR3 contains 14 residues. V shed 3 bases and J 6 bases; nucleotides not matched to a gene: 6. The DNA of the CDR3 is TGTGCCAGCTCACCGGACAGGGATTTTTCTGAAGCTTTCTTT. It yields the protein CASSPDRDFSEAFF.

V usage is TRBV2 and J usage is TRBJ1-6, with D tentatively TRBD1 (6 bases). CDR1 and CDR2 from the germline V gene are SNHLY and FYNNEI. V was pared by 4 bases and J by 7 bases, with 14 bases between. The CDR3 is 15 residues long. Here the CDR3 reads CASSGGGGDNSPLHF. The CDR3 DNA reads as TGTGCCAGCAGTGGTGGAGGGGGGGACAATTCACCCCTCCACTTT. Based on the CDR3 plus reference TRBV2 and TRBJ1-6, the full variable domain is EPEVTQTPSHQVTQMGQEVILRCVPISNHLYFYWYRQILGQKVEFLVSFYNNEISEKSEIFDDQFSVERPDGSNFTLKIRSTKLEDSAMYFCASSGGGGDNSPLHFGNGTRLTVT.

The J gene is TRBJ2-5, the V gene TRBV6-6, with D perhaps matching TRBD1 (6 bases). CDR3 size: 14 residues. Germline CDR1 is MNHNY and CDR2 is SVGAGI (reference sequence). V lost 5 bases and J lost 1, with 11 bases in between. Here the CDR3 DNA reads TGTGCCAGCAGTCTAGGGGGACCCCAAGAGACCCAGTACTTC. Amino acids: CASSLGGPQETQYF.

V usage is TRBV7-9 and J usage is TRBJ1-2, with 8 positions matching TRBD1. The CDR3 is made up of 17 amino acids. Germline values: CDR1 SEHNR, CDR2 FQNEAQ (reference sequence). The V and J ends lost 1 base and 2 bases, in that order; junction bases with no gene match: 9. CDR3 sequence reads: CASSLGLTGDLNYGYTF. The CDR3 DNA reads TGTGCCAGCAGCTTAGGTTTGACAGGGGACCTCAACTATGGCTACACCTTC.